Each of the 32 T cell receptor beta chains below was sequenced from the same sample in a study of cytomegalovirus exposure and HLA in healthy donors. Clones were read by immunoSEQ multiplex PCR, and TCRdb kept only the in-frame ones, dropping some. The data contain around 190,000 clones, 85% of them singletons. Sequenced: PBMCs. The source of these receptors is a man between 18 and 35 years old in good health and CMV-seropositive.

The rearrangement links TRBV19 to TRBJ2-1, with TRBD1 identical over 9 bases. This CDR3 is 17 amino acids long. The ends lost 5 bases at V and 1 base at J; junction bases unmatched: 9. Germline V lookup: CDR1 LNHDA, CDR2 SQIVND (reference sequence). The CDR3 reads CASSDRGTGISYNEQFF. The CDR3 bases are TGTGCCAGTAGTGATCGGGGGACAGGGATTTCCTACAATGAGCAGTTCTTC.

This chain joins TRBV28 and TRBJ2-7; 8 bases line up with TRBD2. Germline assignment: CDR1 MDHEN and CDR2 SYDVKM. CDR3 length: 14 amino acids. Trimming took 6 bases from V and 5 from J; bases not matched to a gene: 9. CDR3 DNA: TGTGCCAGCAGCCATCGGGGGGGGGAACACGAGCAGTACTTC. Its translation is CASSHRGGEHEQYF. Full variable domain (outside the CDR3, taken from reference TRBV28 and TRBJ2-7): DVKVTQSSRYLVKRTGEKVFLECVQDMDHENMFWYRQDPGLGLRLIYFSYDVKMKEKGDIPEGYSVSREKKERFSLILESASTNQTSMYLCASSHRGGEHEQYFGPGTRLTVT.

The J gene is TRBJ2-1, the V gene TRBV7-9; 7 nucleotides agree with TRBD1. After removal of 4 bases from V and 7 bases from J, the junction contained 1 base not matched to a gene. Germline V CDR1 and CDR2: SEHNR, FQNEAQ (reference sequence). CDR3 length: 12 residues. CDR3 loop: CASSSQGNEQFF. The CDR3 region has the DNA TGTGCCAGCAGCTCACAGGGGAATGAGCAGTTCTTC. The full variable domain, with the rest looked up from reference TRBV7-9 and TRBJ2-1, is DTGVSQNPRHKITKRGQNVTFRCDPISEHNRLYWYRQTLGQGPEFLTYFQNEAQLEKSRLLSDRFSAERPKGSFSTLEIQRTEQGDSAMYLCASSSQGNEQFFGPGTRLTVL.

CDR3 coding DNA: TGTGCCAGCAGTTTAACCAACAGGGGACTGCAGGGCTACACCTTC. Translating it yields CASSLTNRGLQGYTF. The chain recombines TRBV27 with TRBJ1-2; TRBD1 matches at 7 bases. CDR1 MNHEY and CDR2 SMNVEV come from the germline V gene (reference sequence). The CDR3 spans 15 residues. The ends lost 2 bases at V and 8 bases at J; junction bases unmatched: 11.

The chain is built from TRBV28 and TRBJ2-3; the match to TRBD1 covers 9 bases. V lost 7 bases and J lost 1; bases outside the gene matches: 9. The CDR3 spans 16 residues. Germline assignment: CDR1 MDHEN and CDR2 SYDVKM. CDR3 region: CASTEIQGAGTDTQYF. CDR3 DNA sequence: TGTGCCAGCACCGAGATACAGGGGGCAGGCACAGATACGCAGTATTTT.

J is TRBJ1-3 and V is TRBV6-5; no clear D. The CDR3 length is 14 residues. The ends were cut back, 7 bases at V and 0 bases at J, with 10 bases in the middle. Germline V gene sequence: CDR1 MNHEY, CDR2 SVGAGI. The CDR3 DNA follows: TGTGCCAGCACGAGGCTAAGCTCTGGAAACACCATATATTTT. This translates into CASTRLSSGNTIYF.

This clone was seen a few times. The rearrangement uses TRBV4-1 and TRBJ2-7, with D possibly TRBD1 on 6 matching bases. Per germline, CDR1 MGHRA and CDR2 YSYEKL. This CDR3 is 15 amino acids long. Trimming took off 4 bases at V and 4 bases at J, with 17 bases between the two ends. DNA for the CDR3: TGCGCCAGCAGCCCAACCCGGGGCAGGGGATACGAGCAGTACTTC. Protein sequence: CASSPTRGRGYEQYF.

The J gene is TRBJ1-2, the V gene TRBV9, with D possibly TRBD1 on 5 matching bases. Trimming removed 5 bases from V and 3 bases from J, with 11 bases in between. This CDR3 has 13 residues. CDR1 is SGDLS, CDR2 YYNGEE, per germline. The CDR3 sequence is CASSSGRDYGYTF. The CDR3 coding sequence is TGTGCCAGCAGTTCGGGCAGGGACTATGGCTACACCTTC.

The chain combines TRBV11-3 with TRBJ2-5, with a weak D call TRBD2 (5 bases). This CDR3 has 13 residues. CDR1 SGHNT and CDR2 YENEEA come from the germline V gene. The V end was cut by 5 bases, the J end by 5 bases, with 12 bases between. This CDR3 is CASSPPGLETQYF. CDR3 in DNA: TGTGCCAGCAGCCCGCCGGGGTTGGAGACCCAGTACTTC.

The gene calls are TRBV6-5 and TRBJ2-5; weak D call: TRBD2 (5 bases). Trimming left V 3 bases short and J 1 base short, with 15 bases between. The CDR3 runs 16 residues. CDR1 and CDR2 from the germline V gene are MNHEY and SVGAGI. The CDR3 reads CASSYWSGYTQETQYF. The CDR3 nucleotides are TGTGCCAGCAGTTATTGGTCGGGGTACACCCAAGAGACCCAGTACTTC.

The chain has TRBV27 and TRBJ2-2; 14 bases agree with TRBD2. CDR1 is MNHEY, CDR2 SMNVEV, per germline (reference sequence). Trimming took 5 bases from V and 5 from J; bases not matched to a gene: 16. The CDR3 loop spans 20 amino acids. The CDR3 region has the DNA TGTGCCAGCAGTCACCAGGTCTGGGGACTAGCGGGAGTTGGGACCGGGGAGCTGTTTTTT. As protein: CASSHQVWGLAGVGTGELFF.

This clone has only a few counts. V is TRBV28 and J is TRBJ1-2; 7 bases align to TRBD1. Per germline, CDR1 MDHEN and CDR2 SYDVKM. The V gene end was trimmed by 3 bases and the J gene end by 8 bases; junction bases not matched to a gene: 3. This CDR3 contains 12 residues. The CDR3, as DNA: TGTGCCAGCAGTTTCCAGGGGGTAGGCTACACCTTC. Encoded protein: CASSFQGVGYTF.

This clone was seen once. This chain joins TRBV28 and TRBJ1-2; maybe TRBD1 (6 bases). This CDR3 has 17 amino acids. V was pared by 5 bases and J by 2 bases, with 21 bases between. Germline loops: CDR1 MDHEN, CDR2 SYDVKM. The CDR3 region is CASSRVATGLGNYGYTF. The CDR3 bases are TGTGCCAGCAGTAGAGTGGCAACAGGGTTAGGGAACTATGGCTACACCTTC.

The V gene is TRBV4-1, the J gene TRBJ2-5; 16 positions agree with TRBD2. The junction had 6 bases not matched to a gene; V was cut back by 4 bases and J by 4 bases. This CDR3 spans 17 amino acids. The germline CDR1 and CDR2 sequences are MGHRA and YSYEKL. The CDR3 sequence is CASSPGTSGRARETQYF. CDR3 in DNA: TGCGCCAGCAGCCCGGGGACTAGCGGGAGGGCCCGAGAGACCCAGTACTTC.

The chain links TRBV28 to TRBJ2-1, with 14 bases that match TRBD2. V dropped 5 bases and J dropped 2; count of bases not matched to a gene: 8. Looked up from germline, CDR1 is MDHEN and CDR2 is SYDVKM. The CDR3 is made up of 18 amino acids. DNA of the CDR3: TGTGCCAGCAGTACGGGACTAGCGGGAGAGTATACCTACAATGAGCAGTTCTTC. It yields the protein CASSTGLAGEYTYNEQFF.

The genes are TRBV5-1 and TRBJ2-3; 8 positions match TRBD2. Germline CDR1 reads SGHRS; CDR2 reads YFSETQ. CDR3 length: 16 amino acids. V lost 4 bases and J lost 5; bases outside the gene matches: 12. The CDR3 bases are TGCGCCAGCAGCCCCCAGAGCGGGAGTCGGAGAGATACGCAGTATTTT. This translates into CASSPQSGSRRDTQYF.

The gene calls are TRBV2 and TRBJ2-1, with 10 bases that match TRBD1. Germline V gene sequence: CDR1 SNHLY, CDR2 FYNNEI. The junction had 17 bases not matched to a gene; V was cut back by 6 bases and J by 0 bases. The CDR3 loop spans 20 amino acids. CDR3 amino acids: CASRPERDRGWGSSYNEQFF. In nucleotides, the CDR3 is TGTGCCAGCAGACCAGAGAGGGACAGGGGTTGGGGGAGCTCCTACAATGAGCAGTTCTTC.

V usage is TRBV14 and J usage is TRBJ2-3; D possibly corresponds to TRBD2 (5 bases). V was shortened by 1 base and J by 4 bases, with 6 bases between the two germline ends. The CDR3 sequence is 13 residues long. The germline V gene encodes CDR1 SGHDN and CDR2 FVKESK. In nucleotides, the CDR3 is TGTGCCAGCAGCCAAGCTAGCCCAGATACGCAGTATTTT. Residues: CASSQASPDTQYF.

This clone was detected once. The J gene is TRBJ1-5, the V gene TRBV6-1, with D possibly being TRBD1 (5 bases). Trimming pared 3 bases from V and 0 bases from J, leaving 9 bases between. In germline, CDR1 is MNHNS, CDR2 SASEGT. This CDR3 is built from 15 residues. The CDR3 coding sequence is TGTGCCAGCAGTGAGGAGGGGAATAGCAATCAGCCCCAGCATTTT. It encodes CASSEEGNSNQPQHF.

The sample holds one count of this clone. The V and J genes are TRBV6-1 and TRBJ1-1; D may be TRBD1 (6 bases). Looked up from germline, CDR1 is MNHNS and CDR2 is SASEGT. Trimming left V 9 bases short and J 8 bases short, with 19 bases between. The CDR3 has 13 residues. The CDR3: CASIREGDAEAFF. CDR3 nucleotides: TGTGCCAGTATCAGGGAGGGGGACGCAGAAGCTTTCTTT.

V gene TRBV30 combines with J gene TRBJ2-5, with a tentative D call TRBD1 (5 bases). The CDR3 extends over 13 amino acids. CDR1 GTSNPN and CDR2 SVGIG come from the germline V gene (reference sequence). V was cut by 0 bases and J by 2 bases, with 7 bases left in between. CDR3 region: CAWSVRAQETQYF. The DNA for the CDR3 is TGTGCCTGGAGTGTCAGGGCTCAAGAGACCCAGTACTTC.

V usage is TRBV5-4 and J usage is TRBJ2-1; a possible D gene is TRBD1 (6 bases). Per the germline V gene, CDR1 is SGHNT and CDR2 is YYREEE (reference sequence). V was clipped by 4 bases and J by 9 bases, with 17 bases between them. This CDR3 comprises 14 residues. DNA of the CDR3: TGTGCCAGCAGCCCCCAGGGGAGCAGGGGTGAGCAGTTCTTC. Encoded protein: CASSPQGSRGEQFF.

The rearrangement uses TRBV6-1 and TRBJ1-5, with D perhaps matching TRBD1 (5 bases). Germline CDR1 and CDR2: MNHNS and SASEGT. V was trimmed by 8 bases and J by 6 bases, leaving 17 bases between them. CDR3 length: 14 amino acids. Here the CDR3 DNA reads TGTGCCAGCCGATTCTGGGGGGGAGGTCAGCCCCAGCATTTT. Amino acid sequence: CASRFWGGGQPQHF.

This clone appeared a single time. The chain combines TRBV10-2 with TRBJ1-1; tentatively, D is TRBD1 (6 bases). Trimming took 10 bases from V and 1 from J, leaving 13 bases between them. The CDR3 is made up of 13 amino acids. CDR1 and CDR2 from the germline V gene are WSHSY and SAAADI. CDR3 amino acids: CAIRGQQNTEAFF. In DNA, the CDR3 is TGCGCCATCAGAGGACAGCAGAACACTGAAGCTTTCTTT.

Only a few counts were recorded for this clone. The chain is built from TRBV10-2 and TRBJ2-7; 7 nucleotides align to TRBD2. The J segment lost 4 bases and the V segment lost 6 bases, leaving 3 bases of the junction unmatched. This CDR3 contains 12 residues. CDR1 is WSHSY and CDR2 is SAAADI in the germline V gene. The CDR3 DNA reads as TGCGCCAGCAGCGGACTAGTTTACGAGCAGTACTTC. This codes for CASSGLVYEQYF.

This clone was recorded a few times. The chain joins TRBV5-4 to TRBJ2-7; 9 bases are a match to TRBD1. This CDR3 comprises 13 residues. The germline gives CDR1 SGHNT, CDR2 YYREEE (reference sequence). Trimming removed 5 bases from V and 3 bases from J; junction bases left unmatched: 3. CDR3 DNA: TGTGCCAGCAGTTCGGACAGGGGCTACGAGCAGTACTTC. Translation: CASSSDRGYEQYF.

J is TRBJ2-7 and V is TRBV28; D is perhaps TRBD1 (6 bases). V was pared by 6 bases and J by 1 base, with 10 bases between. Germline V CDR1 and CDR2: MDHEN, SYDVKM. CDR3 size: 13 residues. The CDR3 DNA sequence: TGTGCCAGCAGCCCCGGACAGTCCTACGAGCAGTACTTC. It specifies CASSPGQSYEQYF.

The chain recombines TRBV20-1 with TRBJ2-7; D is unclear. V was trimmed by 6 bases and J by 0 bases, leaving 6 bases between them. The CDR3 is 11 amino acids. Germline CDR1 reads DFQATT; CDR2 reads SNEGSKA (reference sequence). The DNA for the CDR3 is TGCAGTGCGGCTCCCTCCTACGAGCAGTACTTC. Its translation is CSAAPSYEQYF.

The V gene is TRBV5-1, the J gene TRBJ1-6; 11 positions match TRBD1. V lost 3 bases, J lost 10 bases, and 9 bases stayed unmatched. Germline V gives CDR1 SGHRS, CDR2 YFSETQ. CDR3 length: 16 residues. The CDR3 protein is CASSWGTGGVSSPLHF. CDR3 coding DNA: TGCGCCAGCAGCTGGGGGACAGGGGGAGTTTCATCACCCCTCCACTTT.

This clone was picked up a small number of times. The chain couples TRBV1 to TRBJ2-7; the table's D call TRBD2 went unverified against the DNA. TRBV1 is a recognized pseudogene. The CDR3 extends over 14 amino acids. The CDR3 DNA reads as TGCACCAGCAGCACCCGGCGGCCCCCCTACGAGCAGTACTTC. Its protein is CTSSTRRPPYEQYF.

The CDR3 region is CASSLQGVIGSPLHF. The CDR3 bases are TGTGCCAGCAGCCTACAGGGGGTCATCGGTTCACCCCTCCACTTT. The rearrangement joins TRBV6-1 to TRBJ1-6; 8 bases fit TRBD1. Looked up from germline, CDR1 is MNHNS and CDR2 is SASEGT. J lost 9 bases, V lost 6 bases, and 10 bases had no gene match. CDR3 size: 15 residues.

This sequence joins TRBV7-2 and TRBJ2-3, with D unresolved. Germline V gene lookup returns CDR1 SGHTA and CDR2 FQGNSA. This CDR3 is built from 14 residues. Trimming pared 3 bases from V and 2 bases from J, leaving 9 bases between. CDR3 loop: CASSFIKHTDTQYF. The CDR3 nucleotides read TGTGCCAGCAGCTTCATTAAGCACACAGATACGCAGTATTTT.